These T cell receptor beta chains were read from a single sample in a study of CD8 T cells in Susac syndrome. From the immunoSEQ multiplex PCR reads, TCRdb called clonotypes with MiXCR, one entry per CDR3 protein. The sample comprises around 170,000 distinct CDR3 sequences, just under 95% of which are singletons, and approximately 0.15% rests with the top ten. The specimen was CD8+ T cells from PBMCs. The receptors shown here come from a human donor with Susac syndrome. Both conserved end residues are part of each CDR3. The D gene is left open where the match is weak. Clone size is shown for a subset of rows, as once, few, many or a class of expanded clone.

CDR3nt | CDR3aa | abundance | d_gene | j_gene | v_gene
TGTGCTAGTGGCCCGGACACCTCTGGAAACACCATATATTTT | CASGPDTSGNTIYF | once | . | TRBJ1-3 | TRBV12-5
TGTGCCAGCAGCCTTCCGGGACTAGCGGGGGGGCCGCGGACGCAGTATTTT | CASSLPGLAGGPRTQYF | once | TRBD2 | TRBJ2-3 | TRBV3-1
TGTGCCAGCAGCCAAGGCGGAGATACGCAGTATTTT | CASSQGGDTQYF | . | . | TRBJ2-3 | TRBV3-1
TGCAGTGCTAGAGTCCGCCCCCCTAGCGGGAGAGGGAATGAGCAGTTCTTC | CSARVRPPSGRGNEQFF | . | TRBD2 | TRBJ2-1 | TRBV20-1
TGTGCCTGGAGTGTAGACGGGGGAGTCTACAATGAAGCTTTCTTT | CAWSVDGGVYNEAFF | . | . | TRBJ1-1 | TRBV30
TGTGCCAGCAGCTTAGTTCCAGACGGGAACACAGATACGCAGTATTTT | CASSLVPDGNTDTQYF | . | . | TRBJ2-3 | TRBV7-9
TGTGCCAGCAGCGAGTTGGGTAGCGGGGGCCTAGGAATAGATACGCAGTATTTT | CASSELGSGGLGIDTQYF | . | TRBD2 | TRBJ2-3 | TRBV9
TGTGCCAGCAGCCAAAGGGGGGGGAAATACAATGAGCAGTTCTTC | CASSQRGGKYNEQFF | . | . | TRBJ2-1 | TRBV3-1
TGCAGTGCAGATAATCTGGGGACTAGCGGAAATAATGAGCAGTTCTTC | CSADNLGTSGNNEQFF | . | TRBD2 | TRBJ2-1 | TRBV20-1
TGTGCCAGCAGCTTAATAATGTACGGTACCGGGGAGCTGTTTTTT | CASSLIMYGTGELFF | . | . | TRBJ2-2 | TRBV5-8